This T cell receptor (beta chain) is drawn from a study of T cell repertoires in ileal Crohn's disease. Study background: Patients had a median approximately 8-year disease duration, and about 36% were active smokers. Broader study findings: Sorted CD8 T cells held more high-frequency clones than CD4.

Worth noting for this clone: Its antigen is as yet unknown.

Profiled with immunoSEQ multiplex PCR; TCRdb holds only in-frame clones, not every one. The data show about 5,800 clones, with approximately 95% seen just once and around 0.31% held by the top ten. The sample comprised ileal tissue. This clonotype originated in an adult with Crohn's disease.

The CDR3 nucleotides are TGTGCCAGTAGCAAAACAGGATTCAATCAGCCCCAGCATTTT. Protein: CASSKTGFNQPQHF. This rearrangement joins TRBV19 to TRBJ1-5; D is possibly TRBD1 (5 bases). Germline assignment: CDR1 LNHDA and CDR2 SQIVND (reference sequence). Trimming cost V 6 bases and J 3 bases, with 12 bases left between them. The CDR3 loop spans 14 amino acids.